The clone carrying this TCR beta chain has a count of ten or more. Its antigen remains unknown. This entry is derived from a study of T cells in Graves' hyperthyroidism and ophthalmopathy. Whole-study findings and limits: Blood held most thyroid clonotypes expanded above 0.001 frequency.

CDR3 length equals 14 residues. CDR1 and CDR2 from the germline V gene are KGHSH and LQKENI. With 3 bases clipped from V and 4 bases from J, the junction kept 3 bases outside the gene matches. RNA transcripts provided the source from which TCR beta CDR3 regions were amplified. First-round RT-PCR of the TCR CDR3 relied on the HTBI primer set. TCRdb reanalysed the multiplex PCR reads using MiXCR and keeps one entry per CDR3 protein. The profile shows a few hundred thousand distinct CDR3 sequences, about a sixth of them singletons. The source material was blood. The V and J genes are TRBV18 and TRBJ1-5; 7 bases match TRBD1. The source is a woman aged 55-70 years with Graves' ophthalmopathy. DNA for the CDR3: TGTGCCAGCTCACCGGGACAGCCTAATCAGCCCCAGCATTTT. Translated, it gives CASSPGQPNQPQHF.